This T cell receptor beta chain was recovered during a study of radiation and T cells in renal cell carcinoma. Stated time point: blood 2 weeks post-SBRT. Treatment meaning: 15 Gy SBRT to primary tumor, nephrectomy 4 weeks later. Serial blood draws occurred at baseline and 2 and 4 weeks post-SBRT. The table came from immunoSEQ multiplex PCR; TCRdb's copy has only in-frame clones and leaves some out. The data contain about 130,000 clones, 70% to 90% of them singletons. The CDR3 runs to 15 residues. Germline V gives CDR1 MNHEY, CDR2 SVGAGI. Trimming cost V 7 bases and J 8 bases; bases outside gene matches: 8.

The sequence came from a woman aged 70-85 years with renal cell carcinoma. V gene TRBV6-5 combines with J gene TRBJ2-1; the match to TRBD2 covers 13 bases. The sequenced sample was blood, obtained from a patient whose treatment included radiotherapy and nephrectomy. This CDR3 reads CASISGTSGAYEQFF. CDR3 sequence (DNA): TGTGCCAGCATCTCCGGGACTAGCGGGGCCTATGAGCAGTTCTTC.